These T cell receptor beta chains were read from a single sample in a study of T cells in Graves' hyperthyroidism and ophthalmopathy. TCRdb reprocessed the multiplex PCR reads with MiXCR, giving one entry per CDR3 protein. The data show about 400,000 distinct CDR3 sequences, with less than 15% seen just once and around a tenth held by the top ten. Sequencing was performed on blood. The source of these receptors is a woman between 18 and 30 years old with Graves' hyperthyroidism. CDR3s include the opening cysteine and the closing phenylalanine or tryptophan. D genes are given only for firm matches. Not every row has a clone size; where given, it reads once, few, many or a size class.

V,J,D,length,size,CDR3,DNA
TRBV3-1,TRBJ2-7,.,14,many,CASSPDGGRVEQYF,TGTGCCAGCAGCCCGGACGGAGGGAGAGTCGAGCAGTACTTC
TRBV20-1,TRBJ2-3,.,17,many,CSARSPGPTTRTDTQYF,TGCAGTGCTAGGTCCCCGGGGCCTACGACTCGCACAGATACGCAGTATTTT
TRBV4-1,TRBJ1-4,.,15,.,CASSLQGITGEKLFF,TGCGCCAGCAGCTTGCAGGGAATCACGGGTGAAAAACTGTTTTTT
TRBV19,TRBJ1-2,.,16,.,CASSPMAGQGNYGYTF,TGTGCCAGTAGTCCGATGGCGGGTCAGGGTAACTATGGCTACACCTTC
TRBV30,TRBJ1-2,.,16,.,CTWSVPGGPSGYGYTF,TGTACCTGGAGTGTACCGGGGGGACCTAGTGGGTATGGCTACACCTTC
TRBV24-1,TRBJ2-1,TRBD2,15,many,CATRPSSGAYNEQFF,TGTGCCACCCGACCCAGTAGCGGGGCCTACAATGAGCAGTTCTTC
TRBV30,TRBJ1-2,.,11,many,CAWSARGGYTF,TGTGCCTGGAGCGCCAGGGGTGGCTACACCTTC
TRBV7-2,TRBJ2-2,.,15,many,CASSSARRRTGELFF,TGTGCCAGCAGCTCTGCCCGGAGAAGGACCGGGGAGCTGTTTTTT
TRBV11-2,TRBJ1-1,TRBD1,14,many,CASSLRQGRTEAFF,TGTGCCAGCAGCTTAAGACAGGGGAGAACTGAAGCTTTCTTT
TRBV4-1,TRBJ2-2,TRBD2,17,.,CASRLGRLAGNTGELFF,TGCGCCAGCAGACTCGGACGTCTAGCGGGGAACACCGGGGAGCTGTTTTTT
TRBV6-2/TRBV6-3,TRBJ1-5,.,16,many,CASRPMDRVYNQPQHF,TGTGCCAGCAGACCAATGGACAGAGTTTACAATCAGCCCCAGCATTTT
TRBV4-3,TRBJ1-1,.,16,many,CASSQELGYEDTEAFF,TGCGCCAGCAGCCAAGAACTGGGGTATGAAGACACTGAAGCTTTCTTT
TRBV19,TRBJ2-3,.,13,.,CASGRLATDTQYF,TGTGCCAGTGGACGACTTGCCACAGATACGCAGTATTTT
TRBV29-1,TRBJ1-2,.,11,many,CSVGGIHGYTF,TGCAGCGTTGGAGGGATACATGGCTACACCTTC
TRBV4-3,TRBJ2-7,TRBD1,15,.,CASSYGQGPSYEQYF,TGCGCCAGCAGCTATGGACAGGGTCCCTCCTACGAGCAGTACTTC
TRBV6-5,TRBJ2-7,TRBD1,16,many,CASSYPRDRDTYEQYF,TGTGCCAGCAGTTACCCACGGGACAGGGATACCTACGAGCAGTACTTC
TRBV18,TRBJ1-2,.,14,many,CASSPNRDDYGYTF,TGTGCCAGCTCACCTAACAGGGACGACTATGGCTACACCTTC
TRBV3-1,TRBJ2-5,.,14,many,CASSQSIGGETQYF,TGTGCCAGCAGCCAATCCATCGGGGGAGAGACCCAGTACTTC
TRBV11-2,TRBJ2-3,.,12,many,CASSQVTDTQYF,TGTGCCAGCAGCCAGGTGACAGATACGCAGTATTTT
TRBV5-1,TRBJ2-1,TRBD2,13,many,CASKLAEYNEQFF,TGCGCCAGCAAACTAGCGGAATACAATGAGCAGTTCTTC
TRBV7-8,TRBJ1-1,.,16,.,CASSLVQGHRNTEAFF,TGTGCCAGCAGCTTAGTCCAGGGACACCGGAACACTGAAGCTTTCTTT
TRBV4-2,TRBJ2-1,.,16,.,CASSQEVPGLYNEQFF,TGTGCCAGCAGCCAAGAGGTGCCGGGACTTTACAATGAGCAGTTCTTC
TRBV7-2,TRBJ2-7,TRBD1,14,many,CASSFTGGTYEQYF,TGTGCCAGCAGCTTTACAGGGGGAACCTACGAGCAGTACTTC
TRBV15,TRBJ2-1,TRBD1,15,.,CATSRAQGSYNEQFF,TGTGCCACCAGCAGAGCACAGGGGTCCTACAATGAGCAGTTCTTC
TRBV20-1,TRBJ2-5,.,15,many,CSARAANRPEETQYF,TGCAGTGCTAGAGCAGCTAATCGCCCCGAAGAGACCCAGTACTTC
TRBV5-8,TRBJ2-5,.,13,.,CASSPTDGETQYF,TGTGCCAGCAGCCCCACGGACGGGGAAACCCAGTACTTC
TRBV7-9,TRBJ1-5,.,17,.,CASSLGRQGEGNQPQHF,TGTGCCAGCAGCTTAGGTCGGCAGGGAGAAGGCAATCAGCCCCAGCATTTT
TRBV7-9,TRBJ1-3,.,15,.,CASILGLGSGNTIYF,TGTGCCAGCATCCTGGGGTTGGGCTCTGGAAACACCATATATTTT
TRBV10-2,TRBJ1-5,.,14,many,CASSDDSSSQPQHF,TGCGCCAGCAGTGACGACAGTTCTTCTCAGCCCCAGCATTTT
TRBV4-1,TRBJ2-2,TRBD1,14,few,CATTGTPVTGELFF,TGCGCCACGACAGGGACACCGGTCACCGGGGAGCTGTTTTTT
TRBV6-5,TRBJ1-3,.,17,few,CASSYHGRGVAGNTIYF,TGTGCCAGCAGTTACCACGGGCGGGGGGTCGCTGGAAACACCATATATTTT
TRBV19,TRBJ2-7,TRBD2,16,few,CASSIFGRGGVDEQYF,TGTGCCAGTAGTATCTTCGGGCGCGGGGGAGTTGATGAGCAGTACTTC
TRBV5-1,TRBJ1-4,.,13,many,CASSPGQGEKLFF,TGTGCCAGCAGTCCGGGACAAGGGGAAAAACTGTTTTTT
TRBV6-5,TRBJ2-4,TRBD2,16,few,CASSYAASGGSNIQYF,TGTGCCAGCAGTTACGCAGCTAGCGGGGGGTCAAACATTCAGTACTTC
TRBV2,TRBJ1-5,.,14,many,CASSEAGALRPQHF,TGTGCCAGCAGTGAAGCGGGGGCCCTGAGGCCCCAGCATTTT
TRBV7-3,TRBJ2-7,TRBD2,16,.,CASSSGLAGGPGEQYF,TGTGCCAGCAGCTCGGGACTAGCGGGAGGGCCTGGGGAGCAGTACTTC